This T cell receptor beta chain was sequenced during a study of human T cells and chemical hapten exposure. Study results and limitations: With regard to DPC sensitization, TCRs above 1 in 1000 frequency did not change.

Germline V gives CDR1 SGHAT, CDR2 FQNNGV. Trimming took 0 bases from V and 15 from J, leaving 14 bases between them. This CDR3 spans 13 amino acids. Described time point: healthy volunteer bleed at 2 weeks. Someone pulled total RNA out of unfractionated whole blood. Attachment of unique molecular identifiers to individual cDNA molecules was performed in the library. As handled by the study authors: More than 95,000 TCRs per sample was the median, with a range of about 20,000 to 750,000. MiXCR, run by TCRdb on the RACE reads, gives a single entry per CDR3 protein. The V and J calls, along with clone size, are taken from TCRdb and not from the paper's own processing. The table includes about 45,000 distinct CDR3 sequences, 4.4% detected once. This clonotype was counted at least ten times. The antigen is undetermined.

The rearrangement joins TRBV11-2 to TRBJ1-4; a weak D match, TRBD1 (5 bases). What was sequenced was whole blood. The TCR was taken from a human donor in good health. Some clones in this sample may be carry-over from other donors' samples. In nucleotides, the CDR3 is TGTGCCAGCAGCTTAGAGCGGGGGATGGTGGTGTTTTTT. Translation gives CASSLERGMVVFF.